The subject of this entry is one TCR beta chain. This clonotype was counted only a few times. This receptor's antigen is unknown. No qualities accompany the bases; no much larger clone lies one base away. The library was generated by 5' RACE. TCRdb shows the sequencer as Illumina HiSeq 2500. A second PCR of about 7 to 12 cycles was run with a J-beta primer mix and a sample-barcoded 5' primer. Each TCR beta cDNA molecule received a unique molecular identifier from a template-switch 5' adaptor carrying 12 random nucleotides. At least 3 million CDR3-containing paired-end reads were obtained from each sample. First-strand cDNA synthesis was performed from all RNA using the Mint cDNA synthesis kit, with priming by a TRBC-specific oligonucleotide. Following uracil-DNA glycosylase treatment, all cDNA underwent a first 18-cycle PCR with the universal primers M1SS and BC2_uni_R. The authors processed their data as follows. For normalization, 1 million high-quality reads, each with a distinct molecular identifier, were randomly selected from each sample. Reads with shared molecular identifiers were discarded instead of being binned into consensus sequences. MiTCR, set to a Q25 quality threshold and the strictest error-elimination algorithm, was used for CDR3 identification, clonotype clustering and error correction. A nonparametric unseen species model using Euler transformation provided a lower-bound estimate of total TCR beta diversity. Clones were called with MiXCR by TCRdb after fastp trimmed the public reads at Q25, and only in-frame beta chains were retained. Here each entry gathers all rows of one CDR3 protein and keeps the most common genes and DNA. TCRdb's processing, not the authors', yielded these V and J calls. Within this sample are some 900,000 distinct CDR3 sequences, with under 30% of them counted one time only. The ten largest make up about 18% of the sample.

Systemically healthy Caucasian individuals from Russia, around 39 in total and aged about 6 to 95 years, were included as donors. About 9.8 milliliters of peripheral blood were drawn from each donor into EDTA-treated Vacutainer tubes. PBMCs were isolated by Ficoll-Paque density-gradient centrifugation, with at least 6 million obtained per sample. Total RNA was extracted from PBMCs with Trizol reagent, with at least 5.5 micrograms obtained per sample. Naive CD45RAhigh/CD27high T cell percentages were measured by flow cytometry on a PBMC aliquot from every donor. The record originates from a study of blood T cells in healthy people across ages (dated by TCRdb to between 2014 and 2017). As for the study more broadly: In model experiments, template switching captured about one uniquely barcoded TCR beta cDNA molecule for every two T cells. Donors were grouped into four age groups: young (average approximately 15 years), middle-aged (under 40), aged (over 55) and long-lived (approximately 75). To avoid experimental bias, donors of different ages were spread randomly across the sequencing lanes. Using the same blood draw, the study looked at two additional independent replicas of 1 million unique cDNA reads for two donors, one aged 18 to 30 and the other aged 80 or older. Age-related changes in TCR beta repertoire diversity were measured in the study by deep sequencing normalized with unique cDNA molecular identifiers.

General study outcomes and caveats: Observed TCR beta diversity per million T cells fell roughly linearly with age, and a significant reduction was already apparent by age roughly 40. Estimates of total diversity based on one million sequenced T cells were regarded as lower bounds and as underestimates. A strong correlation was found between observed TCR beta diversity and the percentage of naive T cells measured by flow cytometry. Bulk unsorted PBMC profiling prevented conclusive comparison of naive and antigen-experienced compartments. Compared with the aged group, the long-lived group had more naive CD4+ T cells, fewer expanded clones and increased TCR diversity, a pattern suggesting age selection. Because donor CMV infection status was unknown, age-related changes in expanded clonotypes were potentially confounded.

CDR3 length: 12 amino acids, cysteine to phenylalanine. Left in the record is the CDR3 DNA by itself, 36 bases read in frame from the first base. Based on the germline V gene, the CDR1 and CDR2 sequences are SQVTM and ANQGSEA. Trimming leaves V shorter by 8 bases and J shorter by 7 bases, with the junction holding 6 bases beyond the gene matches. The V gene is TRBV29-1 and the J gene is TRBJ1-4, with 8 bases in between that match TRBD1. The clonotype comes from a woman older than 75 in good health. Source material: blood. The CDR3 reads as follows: CSLGRGPEKLFF. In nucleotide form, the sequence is TGCAGCCTGGGCAGGGGGCCTGAAAAACTGTTTTTT.